Each of the 29 T cell receptor beta chains below was sequenced from the same sample in a study of blood T cell repertoires in COVID-19. Sequencing used immunoSEQ multiplex PCR; TCRdb keeps in-frame clones, though not all of them. Seen here are some 60,000 clones, 90% observed once, and the top ten hold 1.3%. The sample comprised peripheral blood. All receptors come from a man aged 55 to 69 with acute or convalescent COVID-19.

This clone was seen a few times. CDR3 loop: CASSLDAGGYNEQFF. In DNA form, the CDR3 reads TGTGCCAGCAGCTTAGACGCGGGGGGTTACAATGAGCAGTTCTTC. The chain links TRBV7-2 to TRBJ2-1; 8 nucleotides align to TRBD2. Germline CDR1 and CDR2: SGHTA and FQGNSA. CDR3 length: 15 amino acids. V lost 1 base to trimming and J lost 4 bases; unmatched junction nucleotides: 3.

The chain links TRBV2 to TRBJ2-7; D is ambiguous. Trimming stripped 0 bases from V and 7 bases from J, with 13 bases between. The CDR3 consists of 14 residues. CDR1 SNHLY and CDR2 FYNNEI come from the germline V gene. CDR3 loop: CASSEARPGTEQYF. CDR3 DNA sequence: TGTGCCAGCAGTGAAGCGCGGCCCGGTACGGAGCAGTACTTC.

The CDR3 coding sequence is TGTGCCAACGACAGGGGGCCTCACTCTGGAAACACCATATATTTT. Translating it yields CANDRGPHSGNTIYF. This chain joins TRBV21-1 and TRBJ1-3; TRBD1 was called by the table and not checked on the DNA. TRBV21-1 is designated a pseudogene. The CDR3 consists of 15 residues.

The J gene is TRBJ2-7, the V gene TRBV2, with D unclear. Per the germline V gene, CDR1 is SNHLY and CDR2 is FYNNEI. CDR3 length: 12 residues. With 6 bases removed from V and 0 bases from J, the gap between germline ends came to 6 bases. The CDR3 loop reads CASRTASYEQYF. The CDR3, as DNA: TGTGCCAGCAGGACTGCCTCCTACGAGCAGTACTTC. Full variable domain (remainder filled in from reference TRBV2 and TRBJ2-7): EPEVTQTPSHQVTQMGQEVILRCVPISNHLYFYWYRQILGQKVEFLVSFYNNEISEKSEIFDDQFSVERPDGSNFTLKIRSTKLEDSAMYFCASRTASYEQYFGPGTRLTVT.

The chain uses TRBV3-1 (or the pseudogene TRBV3-2) and TRBJ2-3; weak D call: TRBD2 (6 bases). Trimming took off 4 bases at V and 4 bases at J, with 12 bases between the two ends. The CDR3 has 14 residues. Germline V gene sequence: CDR1 LGHDT, CDR2 YNNKEL (reference sequence). The CDR3 is CASSPPGLADTQYF. For the CDR3, the DNA is TGTGCCAGCAGCCCCCCGGGACTCGCAGATACGCAGTATTTT.

This chain links TRBV5-1 with TRBJ2-2; weak D call: TRBD1 (7 bases). V was shortened by 4 bases and J by 0 bases, with 13 bases between the two germline ends. CDR3 size: 16 residues. From germline, CDR1 is SGHRS and CDR2 YFSETQ. CDR3 sequence reads: CASSPGDRPNTGELFF. CDR3 coding DNA: TGCGCCAGCAGCCCGGGGGACAGACCGAACACCGGGGAGCTGTTTTTT. The variable domain in full, completed from reference TRBV5-1 and TRBJ2-2, reads KAGVTQTPRYLIKTRGQQVTLSCSPISGHRSVSWYQQTPGQGLQFLFEYFSETQRNKGNFPGRFSGRQFSNSRSEMNVSTLELGDSALYLCASSPGDRPNTGELFFGEGSRLTVL.

V usage is TRBV6-1 and J usage is TRBJ1-3; no clear D. V was cut by 3 bases and J by 7 bases, with 25 bases left in between. CDR3 size: 18 residues. The germline V gene encodes CDR1 MNHNS and CDR2 SASEGT. The CDR3 sequence is CASSDYLEGLGVGNTIYF. The DNA for the CDR3 is TGTGCCAGCAGTGATTATTTAGAGGGATTAGGTGTCGGGAACACCATATATTTT.

For the CDR3, the DNA is TGTGCCAGCAGCTTAGGGCTCGACCCAGCGGATGGCTACACCTTC. This codes for CASSLGLDPADGYTF. The chain uses TRBV7-6 and TRBJ1-2; the D is unclear. CDR3 length: 15 amino acids. Germline CDR1 and CDR2: SGHVS and FNYEAQ. Trimming left V 1 base short and J 6 bases short, with 15 bases between.

Written as DNA, the CDR3 is TGTGCCAGCAGCTTAACTAGCGGGGGAGAGCAGTTCTTC. Translated, it gives CASSLTSGGEQFF. The J gene is TRBJ2-1, the V gene TRBV7-3, with 9 bases lining up with TRBD2. Trimming took 0 bases from V and 10 from J; bases not matched to a gene: 1. This CDR3 has 13 amino acids. Germline assignment: CDR1 SGHTA and CDR2 FQGTGA. Drawing the rest from reference TRBV7-3 and TRBJ2-1, the complete variable domain is GAGVSQTPSNKVTEKGKYVELRCDPISGHTALYWYRQSLGQGPEFLIYFQGTGAADDSGLPNDRFFAVRPEGSVSTLKIQRTERGDSAVYLCASSLTSGGEQFFGPGTRLTVL.

The chain recombines TRBV19 with TRBJ1-2; D might be TRBD1 (5 bases). Germline loops: CDR1 LNHDA, CDR2 SQIVND (reference sequence). V was shortened by 4 bases and J by 4 bases, with 13 bases between the two germline ends. The CDR3 length is 14 residues. The CDR3 coding sequence is TGTGCCAGTAGTACCTTAGCCGGGGGCTATGGCTACACCTTC. Its protein is CASSTLAGGYGYTF.

J is TRBJ1-2 and V is TRBV29-1, with no clear D. Trimming stripped 6 bases from V and 0 bases from J, with 23 bases between. This CDR3 region has 17 residues. Germline V gives CDR1 SQVTM, CDR2 ANQGSEA. The CDR3 DNA sequence: TGCAGCGTGACTCCCACGGGTTGGAGAGAGCCTAACTATGGCTACACCTTC. It is translated as CSVTPTGWREPNYGYTF.

The J gene is TRBJ2-3, the V gene TRBV7-2; D might be TRBD2 (5 bases). There are 16 residues in the CDR3. Trimming cost V 1 base and J 4 bases, with 15 bases left between them. The V gene's germline CDR1 is SGHTA and CDR2 FQGNSA. The CDR3 nucleotides are TGTGCCAGCAGCTTAGTTTACGGCAGTAGCGCAGATACGCAGTATTTT. Its protein is CASSLVYGSSADTQYF.

The chain combines TRBV13 with TRBJ2-7; D perhaps matches TRBD1 (6 bases). Germline CDR1 PRHDT, CDR2 FYEKMQ (reference sequence). This CDR3 comprises 16 residues. V lost 5 bases and J 0 bases, leaving 17 bases between the germline ends. CDR3 nucleotides: TGTGCCAGCAGCGCTACGGGACAAGGAGACTCCTACGAGCAGTACTTC. Translating it yields CASSATGQGDSYEQYF.

The chain carries TRBV18 and TRBJ1-4; 8 bases align to TRBD1. This CDR3 has 19 residues. Germline lookup yields CDR1 KGHSH and CDR2 LQKENI. V lost 3 bases and J lost 0; bases outside the gene matches: 12. In DNA form, the CDR3 reads TGTGCCAGCTCACCCCGCGACGGGACAGGAGCCCCAACTAATGAAAAACTGTTTTTT. Its translation is CASSPRDGTGAPTNEKLFF.

This chain joins TRBV6-5 and TRBJ2-3; 11 positions match TRBD2. Germline V gene lookup returns CDR1 MNHEY and CDR2 SVGAGI. With 5 bases clipped from V and 5 bases from J, the junction kept 6 bases outside the gene matches. The CDR3 has 15 residues. The CDR3 DNA sequence: TGTGCCAGCAGTCTTCTAGCGGGGGGACGAGATACGCAGTATTTT. Translated, it gives CASSLLAGGRDTQYF.

The chain employs TRBV5-1 and TRBJ1-2; weak D call: TRBD1 (5 bases). The CDR3 runs to 13 residues. CDR1 SGHRS and CDR2 YFSETQ come from the germline V gene. V was clipped by 3 bases and J by 4 bases, with 10 bases between them. Here the CDR3 reads CASSYDRSYGYTF. The CDR3 DNA reads as TGCGCCAGCAGCTACGACAGAAGCTATGGCTACACCTTC.

This clone has more than one count but fewer than ten. V is TRBV19 and J is TRBJ1-2, with D unclear. This CDR3 contains 12 residues. The germline V gene has CDR1 LNHDA and CDR2 SQIVND (reference sequence). V was trimmed by 10 bases and J by 7 bases, leaving 16 bases between them. The CDR3 region has the DNA TGTGCCACCGGACCGGGGATGAGTGGCTACACCTTC. This sequence encodes CATGPGMSGYTF.

V gene TRBV4-1 combines with J gene TRBJ1-6; TRBD1 matches at 8 bases. J lost 5 bases, V lost 1 base, and 7 bases had no gene match. The CDR3 covers 17 residues. Germline V gene lookup returns CDR1 MGHRA and CDR2 YSYEKL. The CDR3 loop is CASSQGGGTGHNSPLHF. For the CDR3, the DNA is TGCGCCAGCAGCCAAGGGGGGGGGACAGGCCATAATTCACCCCTCCACTTT.

V usage is TRBV6-6 and J usage is TRBJ2-7; weak D call: TRBD1 (6 bases). The V gene lost 2 bases and the J gene lost 3 bases, with 17 bases spanning the gap. The CDR3 consists of 16 residues. Looked up from germline, CDR1 is MNHNY and CDR2 is SVGAGI (reference sequence). This CDR3 is CASSYRTVGMNYEQYF. The CDR3 nucleotides are TGTGCCAGCAGTTACCGGACAGTGGGGATGAACTACGAGCAGTACTTC.

V gene TRBV12-5 combines with J gene TRBJ2-2; 7 bases are a match to TRBD1. CDR3 length: 13 amino acids. V dropped 5 bases and J dropped 7; count of bases not matched to a gene: 4. Germline assignment: CDR1 LGHNT and CDR2 FRNRAP. In DNA, the CDR3 is TGTGCTAGTGGTCGACAGGGTTTCGGGGAGCTGTTTTTT. As protein: CASGRQGFGELFF. The full variable domain, in which reference TRBV12-5 and TRBJ2-2 provide the parts outside the CDR3, is DARVTQTPRHKVTEMGQEVTMRCQPILGHNTVFWYRQTMMQGLELLAYFRNRAPLDDSGMPKDRFSAEMPDATLATLKIQPSEPRDSAVYFCASGRQGFGELFFGEGSRLTVL.

This rearrangement joins TRBV6-5 to TRBJ2-2; 8 bases are shared with TRBD1. V shed 7 bases, J shed 1 base, and the junction held 5 bases outside the gene matches. Germline CDR1 and CDR2: MNHEY and SVGAGI. The CDR3 extends over 15 amino acids. CDR3 amino acids: CASNDRGENTGELFF. The CDR3 coding sequence is TGTGCCAGCAACGACAGGGGTGAGAACACCGGGGAGCTGTTTTTT.

V and J are TRBV7-9 and TRBJ1-2; 9 positions agree with TRBD1. Germline V gene lookup returns CDR1 SEHNR and CDR2 FQNEAQ (reference sequence). This CDR3 is built from 14 residues. The J segment lost 7 bases and the V segment lost 4 bases, leaving 7 bases of the junction unmatched. CDR3 in amino acids: CASSSGQGVVGYTF. In nucleotides, the CDR3 is TGTGCCAGCAGCTCGGGACAGGGAGTTGTTGGCTACACCTTC.

The chain carries TRBV5-1 and TRBJ2-1; TRBD2 aligns across 9 bases. Germline V gene lookup returns CDR1 SGHRS and CDR2 YFSETQ. CDR3 length equals 16 residues. V gave up 0 bases and J gave up 6 bases; unmatched junction bases: 7. CDR3 sequence: CASSLAGSGGFNEQFF. In DNA, the CDR3 is TGCGCCAGCAGCTTGGCAGGCAGCGGGGGGTTCAATGAGCAGTTCTTC.

V and J are TRBV9 and TRBJ2-7, with D tentatively TRBD2 (5 bases). This CDR3 spans 13 amino acids. V was cut by 4 bases and J by 3 bases, with 11 bases left in between. Germline V CDR1 and CDR2: SGDLS, YYNGEE. In DNA form, the CDR3 reads TGTGCCAGCAGCAGGGAGACCATCTACGAGCAGTACTTC. It is translated as CASSRETIYEQYF.

V and J are TRBV5-8 and TRBJ2-7, with 11 bases matching TRBD1. Germline values: CDR1 SGHTS, CDR2 YDEGEE. V shed 5 bases, J shed 0 bases, and the junction held 10 bases outside the gene matches. This CDR3 spans 17 amino acids. CDR3 protein: CASRFMDRGLSSYEQYF. CDR3 in DNA: TGTGCCAGCAGATTCATGGACAGGGGGCTGAGCTCCTACGAGCAGTACTTC.

V usage is TRBV27 and J usage is TRBJ1-6, with unresolved D. Between the trimmed V and J ends, which lost 6 bases and 9 bases, there was a span of 18 bases. Germline V gives CDR1 MNHEY, CDR2 SMNVEV (reference sequence). The CDR3 covers 15 residues. The CDR3 is CASRNRSPEASPLHF. CDR3 coding DNA: TGTGCCAGCAGGAACCGGAGCCCAGAGGCTTCACCCCTCCACTTT.

The gene calls are TRBV15 and TRBJ1-1, with D tentatively TRBD1 (5 bases). Trimming took 1 base from V and 3 from J, leaving 12 bases between them. Germline V gives CDR1 LNHNV, CDR2 YYDKDF (reference sequence). The CDR3 is 15 amino acids. The CDR3 region is CATSRGGVRDTEAFF. The CDR3 DNA reads as TGTGCCACCAGCAGAGGGGGGGTACGGGACACTGAAGCTTTCTTT. The full variable domain, with the rest looked up from reference TRBV15 and TRBJ1-1, is DAMVIQNPRYQVTQFGKPVTLSCSQTLNHNVMYWYQQKSSQAPKLLFHYYDKDFNNEADTPDNFQSRRPNTSFCFLDIRSPGLGDTAMYLCATSRGGVRDTEAFFGQGTRLTVV.

The chain has TRBV6-5 and TRBJ1-2; 9 bases are a match to TRBD1. CDR1 and CDR2 from the germline V gene are MNHEY and SVGAGI. Trimming removed 6 bases from V and 8 bases from J; junction bases left unmatched: 10. The CDR3 covers 14 residues. The CDR3 coding sequence is TGTGCCAGCAGGGGGACAGGGTTGGGTCCCGGCTACACCTTC. Translation: CASRGTGLGPGYTF.

The J gene is TRBJ1-4, the V gene TRBV5-1; 9 nucleotides align to TRBD1. After removal of 0 bases from V and 0 bases from J, the junction contained 3 bases not matched to a gene. Per germline, CDR1 SGHRS and CDR2 YFSETQ. CDR3 length: 17 residues. The CDR3 sequence is CASSLEGQGTTNEKLFF. The CDR3 DNA reads TGCGCCAGCAGCTTGGAGGGACAGGGAACAACTAATGAAAAACTGTTTTTT.